The 11 T cell receptor beta chains below were found in one sample sequenced in a study of blood T cell repertoires in COVID-19. TCRdb's table, derived via immunoSEQ multiplex PCR, lists solely in-frame clones and lacks some. Of 150,000 to 200,000 clones listed, about 85% are singletons. Source material: peripheral blood. The receptors originated from an elderly woman with acute or convalescent COVID-19.

The rearrangement joins TRBV5-6 to TRBJ2-5; D is unresolved. V gave up 2 bases and J gave up 5 bases, with 4 bases separating them. Germline-derived CDR1 and CDR2 are SGHDT and YYEEEE. There are 11 residues in the CDR3. CDR3 sequence: CASSFGETQYF. The CDR3 region has the DNA TGTGCCAGCAGCTTCGGGGAGACCCAGTACTTC. Drawing the rest from reference TRBV5-6 and TRBJ2-5, the complete variable domain is DAGVTQSPTHLIKTRGQQVTLRCSPKSGHDTVSWYQQALGQGPQFIFQYYEEEERQRGNFPDRFSGHQFPNYSSELNVNALLLGDSALYLCASSFGETQYFGPGTRLLVL.

The chain carries TRBV27 and TRBJ1-5, with D possibly TRBD1 on 5 matching bases. The CDR3 runs 18 residues. The V gene's germline CDR1 is MNHEY and CDR2 SMNVEV (reference sequence). V lost 4 bases, J lost 1 base, and 20 bases lay in between. The CDR3 loop is CASSSRAGPPGSNQPQHF. Here the CDR3 DNA reads TGTGCCAGCAGTTCCAGGGCTGGTCCACCCGGGAGCAATCAGCCCCAGCATTTT.

This rearrangement joins TRBV11-2 to TRBJ2-1; 11 nucleotides line up with TRBD2. The germline V gene encodes CDR1 SGHAT and CDR2 FQNNGV. After removal of 5 bases from V and 5 bases from J, the junction contained 2 bases not matched to a gene. The CDR3 totals 14 residues. The CDR3 DNA reads TGTGCCAGCAGCCCGGGACTAGCGGACAATGAGCAGTTCTTC. Its protein is CASSPGLADNEQFF.

The J gene is TRBJ2-1, the V gene TRBV7-2; 13 bases fit TRBD2. V lost 3 bases to trimming and J lost 4 bases; unmatched junction nucleotides: 3. This CDR3 has 16 amino acids. CDR1 SGHTA and CDR2 FQGNSA come from the germline V gene. CDR3 region: CASSLMGLAGYNEQFF. CDR3 coding DNA: TGTGCCAGCAGCTTGATGGGACTAGCGGGATACAATGAGCAGTTCTTC. Together with reference TRBV7-2 and TRBJ2-1, the CDR3 gives the full variable domain: GAGVSQSPSNKVTEKGKDVELRCDPISGHTALYWYRQSLGQGLEFLIYFQGNSAPDKSGLPSDRFSAERTGGSVSTLTIQRTQQEDSAVYLCASSLMGLAGYNEQFFGPGTRLTVL.

This clone was detected only a few times. The J gene is TRBJ1-3, the V gene TRBV9, with D possibly TRBD1 on 5 matching bases. Per germline, CDR1 SGDLS and CDR2 YYNGEE. The CDR3 length is 15 residues. Trimming pared 0 bases from V and 7 bases from J, leaving 14 bases between. CDR3 nucleotides: TGTGCCAGCAGCGTAGAATCCCCAGGGCGTAACACCATATATTTT. The encoded protein is CASSVESPGRNTIYF.

The chain uses TRBV7-3 and TRBJ2-6; 8 bases are shared with TRBD2. V trimming: 1 base; J trimming: 0 bases; junction bases outside the gene matches: 5. Germline CDR1 is SGHTA and CDR2 is FQGTGA. The CDR3 runs to 18 residues. The CDR3 coding sequence is TGTGCCAGCAGCTTAATGTGGCGGGAGGCCTCTGGGGCCAACGTCCTGACTTTC. Translation gives CASSLMWREASGANVLTF.

V and J are TRBV18 and TRBJ2-5, with TRBD2 identical over 12 bases. In germline, CDR1 is KGHSH, CDR2 LQKENI. There are 15 residues in the CDR3. After removal of 2 bases from V and 3 bases from J, the junction contained 1 base not matched to a gene. DNA for the CDR3: TGTGCCAGCTCACCAGCTAGCGGGAGGGAAGAGACCCAGTACTTC. Translation gives CASSPASGREETQYF. Full variable domain (outside the CDR3, taken from reference TRBV18 and TRBJ2-5): NAGVMQNPRHLVRRRGQEARLRCSPMKGHSHVYWYRQLPEEGLKFMVYLQKENIIDESGMPKERFSAEFPKEGPSILRIQQVVRGDSAAYFCASSPASGREETQYFGPGTRLLVL.

The J gene is TRBJ1-2, the V gene TRBV29-1, with D possibly TRBD1 on 5 matching bases. The V end was cut by 5 bases, the J end by 2 bases, with 15 bases between. The germline gives CDR1 SQVTM, CDR2 ANQGSEA. The CDR3 consists of 14 residues. The CDR3 DNA reads as TGCAGCGTTATTAGCAGGGATGGGAACTATGGCTACACCTTC. Its protein product is CSVISRDGNYGYTF.

The chain uses TRBV5-1 and TRBJ2-3; possible D gene TRBD1, 5 bases. Germline CDR1 SGHRS, CDR2 YFSETQ. This CDR3 region has 15 residues. V gave up 0 bases and J gave up 1 base, with 9 bases separating them. For the CDR3, the DNA is TGCGCCAGCAGCTTGGGGGGCGGCGGCACAGATACGCAGTATTTT. This sequence encodes CASSLGGGGTDTQYF.

The chain couples TRBV18 to TRBJ1-4, with a weak D call TRBD1 (5 bases). Germline V CDR1 and CDR2: KGHSH, LQKENI. The CDR3 spans 15 residues. V was shortened by 3 bases and J by 3 bases, with 11 bases between the two germline ends. CDR3 loop: CASSPVTVPNEKLFF. In DNA form, the CDR3 reads TGTGCCAGCTCACCGGTGACAGTTCCTAATGAAAAACTGTTTTTT. The whole variable domain, filled in from reference TRBV18 and TRBJ1-4, reads NAGVMQNPRHLVRRRGQEARLRCSPMKGHSHVYWYRQLPEEGLKFMVYLQKENIIDESGMPKERFSAEFPKEGPSILRIQQVVRGDSAAYFCASSPVTVPNEKLFFGSGTQLSVL.

The genes are TRBV19 and TRBJ2-1; D perhaps matches TRBD2 (5 bases). Germline CDR1 is LNHDA and CDR2 is SQIVND (reference sequence). Trimming removed 2 bases from V and 10 bases from J, with 12 bases in between. The length of the CDR3 is 13 residues. CDR3 residues: CASSIYAEEEQFF. The CDR3 DNA reads TGTGCCAGTAGTATATATGCGGAGGAGGAGCAGTTCTTC.